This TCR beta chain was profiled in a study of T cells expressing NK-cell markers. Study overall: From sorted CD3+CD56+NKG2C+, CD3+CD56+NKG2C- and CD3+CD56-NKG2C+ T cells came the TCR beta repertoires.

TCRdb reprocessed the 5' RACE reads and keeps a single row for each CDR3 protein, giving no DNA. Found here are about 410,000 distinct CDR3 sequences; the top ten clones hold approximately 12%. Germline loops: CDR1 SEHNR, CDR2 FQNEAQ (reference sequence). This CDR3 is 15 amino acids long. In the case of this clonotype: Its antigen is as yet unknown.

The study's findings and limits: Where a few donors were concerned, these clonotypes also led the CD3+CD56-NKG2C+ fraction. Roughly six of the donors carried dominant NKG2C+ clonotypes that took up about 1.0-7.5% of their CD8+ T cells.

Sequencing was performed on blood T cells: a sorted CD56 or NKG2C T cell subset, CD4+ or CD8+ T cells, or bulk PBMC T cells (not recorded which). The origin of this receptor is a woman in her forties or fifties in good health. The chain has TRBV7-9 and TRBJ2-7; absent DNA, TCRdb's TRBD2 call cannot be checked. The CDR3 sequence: CASSSLLAGGYEQYF.